This T cell receptor beta chain comes out of a study of blood T cell repertoires in COVID-19. Whole-study context: Acute and convalescent COVID-19 samples came from the United States, Italy and Spain.

This clone showed up just once. The CDR3 sequence is 14 residues long. Germline values: CDR1 MNHEY, CDR2 SVGAGI. The V segment lost 10 bases and the J segment 2 bases; nucleotides outside the gene matches: 6. Generated by immunoSEQ multiplex PCR, the TCRdb table keeps only in-frame clones and is missing some. The data hold some 300,000 clones, with around 90% observed a single time. V usage is TRBV6-5 and J usage is TRBJ2-7, with TRBD2 matching 12 bases. The clonotype originates from a man aged 18 to 35 with active or convalescent COVID-19. The sequencing sample was made of peripheral blood. The CDR3 DNA follows: TGTGCCACCCAACTAGCGGGAGGCCCCTACGAGCAGTACTTC. Its protein is CATQLAGGPYEQYF.